This T cell receptor beta chain emerged from a study of blood T cells in healthy people across ages. Whole-study findings and limits: CMV infection status of these donors was not known. Older age went with lower TCR beta diversity per million T cells, in a roughly linear way.

Germline-derived CDR1 and CDR2 are SGHVS and FQNEAQ. The CDR3 has 13 amino acids. With 5 bases removed from V and 7 bases from J, the gap between germline ends came to 12 bases. Then a second PCR, running about 6 to 11 cycles, was carried out with a sample-barcoded 5' primer and a J-beta primer mix. MiXCR, run by TCRdb on the 5' RACE reads, gives a single entry per CDR3 protein. The data show under 1 million distinct CDR3 sequences, with under 45% seen just once and around 18% held by the top ten. Only a few counts were recorded for this clonotype. Its antigen is currently unknown. The receptor was derived from a man in his 60s in good health. The sequenced sample was blood. The rearrangement uses TRBV7-8 and TRBJ2-1, with D tentatively TRBD2 (7 bases). The CDR3, as DNA: TGTGCCAGCAGCCAGGGGACTATGAATGAGCAGTTCTTC. This codes for CASSQGTMNEQFF.